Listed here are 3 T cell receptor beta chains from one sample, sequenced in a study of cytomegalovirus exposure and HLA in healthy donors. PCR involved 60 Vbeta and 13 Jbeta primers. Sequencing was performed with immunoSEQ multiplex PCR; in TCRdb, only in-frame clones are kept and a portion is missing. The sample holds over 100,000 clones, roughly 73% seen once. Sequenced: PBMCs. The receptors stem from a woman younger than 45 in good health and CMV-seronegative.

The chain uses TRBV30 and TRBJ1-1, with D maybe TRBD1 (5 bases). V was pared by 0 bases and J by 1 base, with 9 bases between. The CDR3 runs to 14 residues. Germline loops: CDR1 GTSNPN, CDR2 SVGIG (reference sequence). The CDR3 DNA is TGTGCCTGGAGTGTACAGGCTGGGAACACTGAAGCTTTCTTT. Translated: CAWSVQAGNTEAFF.

The CDR3: CASTFMGGSRNNEQFF. CDR3 in DNA: TGTGCCAGCACCTTTATGGGCGGGTCTCGGAACAATGAGCAGTTCTTC. The chain employs TRBV13 and TRBJ2-1; possible D gene TRBD2, 5 bases. The CDR3 extends over 16 amino acids. CDR1 and CDR2 (germline): PRHDT, FYEKMQ (reference sequence). Trimming removed 7 bases at V and 5 bases at J, with 21 bases between.

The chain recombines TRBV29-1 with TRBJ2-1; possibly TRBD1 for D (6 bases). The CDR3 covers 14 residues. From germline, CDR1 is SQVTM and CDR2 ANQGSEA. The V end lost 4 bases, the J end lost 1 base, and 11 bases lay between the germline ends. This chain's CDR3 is CSVGQGQSYNEQFF. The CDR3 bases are TGCAGCGTTGGGCAGGGGCAGTCCTACAATGAGCAGTTCTTC.